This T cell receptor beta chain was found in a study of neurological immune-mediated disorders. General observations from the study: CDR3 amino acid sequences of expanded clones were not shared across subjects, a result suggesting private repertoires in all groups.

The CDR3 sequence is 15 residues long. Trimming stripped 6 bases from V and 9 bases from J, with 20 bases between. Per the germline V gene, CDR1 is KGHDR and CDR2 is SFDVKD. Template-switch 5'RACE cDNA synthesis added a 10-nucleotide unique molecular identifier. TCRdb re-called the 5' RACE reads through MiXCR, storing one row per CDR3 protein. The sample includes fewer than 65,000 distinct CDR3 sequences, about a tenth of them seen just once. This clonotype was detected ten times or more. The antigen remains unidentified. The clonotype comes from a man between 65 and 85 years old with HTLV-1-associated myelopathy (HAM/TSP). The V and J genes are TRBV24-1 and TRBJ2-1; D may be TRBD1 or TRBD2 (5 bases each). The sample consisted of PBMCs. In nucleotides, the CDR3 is TGTGCCACCAGTCACGTTCAGGGTAATCGGGGTGAGCAGTTCTTC. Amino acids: CATSHVQGNRGEQFF.